This T cell receptor (beta chain) was retrieved from a study of cytomegalovirus exposure and HLA in healthy donors. Trimming cost V 3 bases and J 4 bases; bases outside gene matches: 6. CDR3 length equals 16 residues. Germline lookup yields CDR1 SEHNR and CDR2 FQNEAQ (reference sequence). Study observations and caveats: Researchers counted around 150 TCR beta chains as cytomegalovirus-associated.

In regard to this clone: Its antigen is unknown.

In the PCR, 60 Vbeta and 13 Jbeta primers were used. The table came from immunoSEQ multiplex PCR; TCRdb's copy has only in-frame clones and leaves some out. The table records some 120,000 clones, roughly 9% of them present only once. The sequencing sample was made of PBMCs. The chain employs TRBV7-9 and TRBJ2-1; 10 bases match TRBD2. This receptor was identified in a man aged 25-40 years in good health and CMV-seronegative. CDR3 region: CASSFGLAGVYNEQFF. In DNA form, the CDR3 reads TGTGCCAGCAGCTTTGGGCTAGCGGGGGTGTACAATGAGCAGTTCTTC.